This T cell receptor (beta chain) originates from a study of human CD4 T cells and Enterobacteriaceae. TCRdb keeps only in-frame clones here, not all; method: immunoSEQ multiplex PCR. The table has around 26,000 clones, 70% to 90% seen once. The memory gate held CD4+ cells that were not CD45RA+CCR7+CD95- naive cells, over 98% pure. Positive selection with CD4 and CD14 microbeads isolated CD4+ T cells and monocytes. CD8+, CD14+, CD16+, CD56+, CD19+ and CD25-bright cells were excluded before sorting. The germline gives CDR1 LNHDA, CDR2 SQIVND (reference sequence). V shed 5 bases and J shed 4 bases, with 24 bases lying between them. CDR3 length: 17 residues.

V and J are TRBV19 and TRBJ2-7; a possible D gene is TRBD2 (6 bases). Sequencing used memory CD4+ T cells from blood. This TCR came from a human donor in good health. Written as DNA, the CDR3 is TGTGCCAGTAGTCCTCGCGGGCGGGGTCGGGGTCGGTACGAGCAGTACTTC. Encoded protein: CASSPRGRGRGRYEQYF. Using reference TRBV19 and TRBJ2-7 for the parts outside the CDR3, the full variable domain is DGGITQSPKYLFRKEGQNVTLSCEQNLNHDAMYWYRQDPGQGLRLIYYSQIVNDFQKGDIAEGYSVSREKKESFPLTVTSAQKNPTAFYLCASSPRGRGRGRYEQYFGPGTRLTVT.